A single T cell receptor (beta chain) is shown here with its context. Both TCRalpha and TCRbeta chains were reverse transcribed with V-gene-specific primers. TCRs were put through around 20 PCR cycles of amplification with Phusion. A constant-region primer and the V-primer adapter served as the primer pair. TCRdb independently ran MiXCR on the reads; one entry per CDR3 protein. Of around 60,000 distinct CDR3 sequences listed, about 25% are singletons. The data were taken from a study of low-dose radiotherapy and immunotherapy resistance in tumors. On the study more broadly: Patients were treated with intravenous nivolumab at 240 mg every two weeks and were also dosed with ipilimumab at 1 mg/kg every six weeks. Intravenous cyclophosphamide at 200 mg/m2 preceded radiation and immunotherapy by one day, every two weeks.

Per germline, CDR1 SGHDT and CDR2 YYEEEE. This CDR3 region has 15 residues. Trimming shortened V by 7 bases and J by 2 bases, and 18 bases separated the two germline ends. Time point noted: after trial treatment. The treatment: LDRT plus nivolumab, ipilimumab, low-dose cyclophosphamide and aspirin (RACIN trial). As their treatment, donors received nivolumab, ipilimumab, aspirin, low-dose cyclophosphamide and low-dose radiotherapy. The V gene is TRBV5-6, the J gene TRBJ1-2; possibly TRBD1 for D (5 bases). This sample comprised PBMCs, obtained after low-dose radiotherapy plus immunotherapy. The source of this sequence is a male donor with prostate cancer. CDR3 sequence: CASGPRRTSNYGYTF. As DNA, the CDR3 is TGTGCCAGCGGCCCCCGGCGGACAAGCAACTATGGCTACACCTTC.